This TCR beta chain was profiled in a study of T cells in localized non-small cell lung cancer. A note on this clone: Its antigen is currently unknown.

Produced via immunoSEQ multiplex PCR; TCRdb's table is partial and in-frame only. The sample holds roughly 67,000 clones, 70% to 90% seen once. The study's findings and limits: A median around 57 of the top 100 tumor clones appeared in adjacent lung. Heterogeneity remains possible, as sequencing covered one tumor region only. Uninvolved adjacent lung had the highest recorded T cell clonality, with tumor below it.

The germline CDR1 and CDR2 sequences are SGHNT and YYREEE (reference sequence). Deletions cut 0 bases from V and 4 bases from J, with 7 bases between. The CDR3 spans 14 residues. The chain combines TRBV5-4 with TRBJ1-4; no clear D. The TCR was taken from a female donor older than 55 with stage I lung adenocarcinoma. Sequenced here: peripheral blood, sampled before any cancer treatment. The CDR3 here is CASSLEQNNEKLFF. The CDR3 DNA sequence: TGTGCCAGCAGCTTGGAACAGAATAATGAAAAACTGTTTTTT. The whole variable domain, filled in from reference TRBV5-4 and TRBJ1-4, reads ETGVTQSPTHLIKTRGQQVTLRCSSQSGHNTVSWYQQALGQGPQFIFQYYREEENGRGNFPPRFSGLQFPNYSSELNVNALELDDSALYLCASSLEQNNEKLFFGSGTQLSVL.